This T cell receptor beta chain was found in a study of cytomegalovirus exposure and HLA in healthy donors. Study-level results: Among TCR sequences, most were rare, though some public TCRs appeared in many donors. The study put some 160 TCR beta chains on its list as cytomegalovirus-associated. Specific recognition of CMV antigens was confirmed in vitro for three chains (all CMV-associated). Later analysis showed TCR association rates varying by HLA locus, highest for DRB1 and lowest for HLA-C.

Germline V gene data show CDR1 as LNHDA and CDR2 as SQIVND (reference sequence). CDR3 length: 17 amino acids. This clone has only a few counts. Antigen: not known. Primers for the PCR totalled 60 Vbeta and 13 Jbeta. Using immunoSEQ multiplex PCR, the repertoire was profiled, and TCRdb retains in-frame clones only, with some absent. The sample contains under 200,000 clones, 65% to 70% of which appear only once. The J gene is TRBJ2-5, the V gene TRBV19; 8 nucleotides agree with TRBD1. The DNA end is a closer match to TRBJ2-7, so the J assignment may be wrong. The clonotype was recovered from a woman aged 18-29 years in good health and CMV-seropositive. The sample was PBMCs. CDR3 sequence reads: CASSIRGDGRGPYEQYF. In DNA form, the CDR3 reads TGTGCCAGTAGTATAAGGGGGGACGGCAGGGGGCCCTACGAGCAGTACTTC.